This entry lists 28 T cell receptor beta chains sequenced from one sample in a study of blood T cell repertoires in COVID-19. The method was immunoSEQ multiplex PCR; TCRdb's version includes in-frame clones alone and lacks a portion of them. The sample comprises fewer than 90,000 clones, roughly 80% of which are singletons, and 15% to 20% rests with the top ten. Sequenced sample: peripheral blood. The receptors were gathered from a woman of 80 years or more with acute or convalescent COVID-19.

This clone was seen more than once but under ten times. This chain uses TRBV5-1 with TRBJ2-1; 9 nucleotides align to TRBD1. The germline V gene has CDR1 SGHRS and CDR2 YFSETQ. The CDR3 runs 15 residues. Trimming cost V 2 bases and J 8 bases; bases outside gene matches: 8. In DNA, the CDR3 is TGCGCCAGCAGCTTAGGACAGGGGAGTTCAGATGAGCAGTTCTTC. Protein product: CASSLGQGSSDEQFF. Based on the CDR3 plus reference TRBV5-1 and TRBJ2-1, the full variable domain is KAGVTQTPRYLIKTRGQQVTLSCSPISGHRSVSWYQQTPGQGLQFLFEYFSETQRNKGNFPGRFSGRQFSNSRSEMNVSTLELGDSALYLCASSLGQGSSDEQFFGPGTRLTVL.

The V and J genes are TRBV4-1 and TRBJ2-7; 7 nucleotides line up with TRBD1. Germline V CDR1 and CDR2: MGHRA, YSYEKL. Losses at the gene ends were 0 bases for V and 1 base for J; bases not matched to a gene: 3. This CDR3 contains 15 residues. The CDR3 is CASSQDHRGSYEQYF. CDR3 nucleotide sequence: TGCGCCAGCAGCCAAGATCACAGGGGATCCTACGAGCAGTACTTC.

This clone was seen once. V and J are TRBV9 and TRBJ1-2; D might be TRBD1 (5 bases). Trimming removed 3 bases at V and 5 bases at J, with 11 bases between. Germline values: CDR1 SGDLS, CDR2 YYNGEE. This CDR3 is 13 amino acids long. CDR3 amino acids: CASSDPGVYGYTF. In DNA, the CDR3 is TGTGCCAGCAGCGATCCGGGGGTTTATGGCTACACCTTC.

This clone was seen a few times. Other DNA sequences from this sample encode an identical CDR3 as well. This rearrangement joins TRBV7-9 to TRBJ1-1; TRBD1 agrees at 7 bases. CDR1 is SEHNR, CDR2 FQNEAQ, per germline (reference sequence). Trimming cost V 1 base and J 1 base; bases outside gene matches: 0. The CDR3 runs 14 residues. Here the CDR3 reads CASSLGQGNTEAFF. In DNA, the CDR3 is TGTGCCAGCAGCTTAGGACAGGGGAACACTGAAGCTTTCTTT. The whole variable domain, remainder taken from reference TRBV7-9 and TRBJ1-1, is DTGVSQNPRHKITKRGQNVTFRCDPISEHNRLYWYRQTLGQGPEFLTYFQNEAQLEKSRLLSDRFSAERPKGSFSTLEIQRTEQGDSAMYLCASSLGQGNTEAFFGQGTRLTVV.

J is TRBJ1-3 and V is TRBV10-2; TRBD1 matches 8 bases. The CDR3 has 15 amino acids. The germline CDR1 and CDR2 sequences are WSHSY and SAAADI. With 6 bases clipped from V and 1 base from J, the junction kept 5 bases outside the gene matches. For the CDR3, the DNA is TGCGCCAGCAGGCAGGGGGCCGGGTCTGGAAACACCATATATTTT. Amino acids: CASRQGAGSGNTIYF.

V and J are TRBV11-2 and TRBJ2-5; a possible D gene is TRBD1 (5 bases). The germline V gene has CDR1 SGHAT and CDR2 FQNNGV. V was pared by 3 bases and J by 2 bases, with 16 bases between. The CDR3 loop spans 16 amino acids. Here the CDR3 DNA reads TGTGCCAGCAGCTTTAAACAGGTGTCCGCTCAAGAGACCCAGTACTTC. This encodes CASSFKQVSAQETQYF. Filled out from reference TRBV11-2 and TRBJ2-5, the complete variable domain reads EAGVAQSPRYKIIEKRQSVAFWCNPISGHATLYWYQQILGQGPKLLIQFQNNGVVDDSQLPKDRFSAERLKGVDSTLKIQPAKLEDSAVYLCASSFKQVSAQETQYFGPGTRLLVL.

The CDR3 here is CASGTGNTEAFF. In nucleotides, the CDR3 is TGTGCTAGTGGGACAGGAAACACTGAAGCTTTCTTT. The chain combines TRBV12-5 with TRBJ1-1, with D possibly TRBD1 on 6 matching bases. The CDR3 length is 12 residues. In germline, CDR1 is LGHNT, CDR2 FRNRAP. The ends were cut back, 6 bases at V and 2 bases at J, with 7 bases in the middle.

The chain links TRBV30 to TRBJ1-2, with no clear D. The CDR3 sequence is 12 residues long. CDR1 and CDR2 (germline): GTSNPN, SVGIG (reference sequence). V dropped 2 bases and J dropped 4 bases, with 8 bases sitting between them. The CDR3 nucleotides are TGTGCCTGGAGTAGTCAACTCTATGGCTACACCTTC. It is translated as CAWSSQLYGYTF.

The V call is TRBV15, the J call TRBJ1-3, with a possible D match to TRBD1 (6 bases). Trimming removed 5 bases from V and 7 bases from J, with 12 bases in between. This CDR3 contains 13 residues. The germline V gene encodes CDR1 LNHNV and CDR2 YYDKDF (reference sequence). The CDR3 loop is CATSLAGANTIYF. The CDR3 bases are TGTGCCACCAGCTTAGCGGGGGCGAACACCATATATTTT.

This clone was detected ten times or more. J is TRBJ2-7 and V is TRBV5-1; TRBD2 agrees at 9 bases. The V and J ends lost 4 bases and 1 base, in that order; junction bases with no gene match: 6. The CDR3 length is 15 residues. The germline V gene has CDR1 SGHRS and CDR2 YFSETQ. DNA for the CDR3: TGCGCCAGCAGCCGAACTAGCGGGCCATCCTACGAGCAGTACTTC. Translation: CASSRTSGPSYEQYF.

The chain uses TRBV11-2 and TRBJ2-5; D uncertain. Trimming shortened V by 3 bases and J by 2 bases, and 4 bases separated the two germline ends. The CDR3 consists of 12 residues. From germline, CDR1 is SGHAT and CDR2 FQNNGV. The CDR3 nucleotides read TGTGCCAGCAGCTTTCAGCAAGAGACCCAGTACTTC. Its protein is CASSFQQETQYF.

The chain carries TRBV5-4 and TRBJ1-1, with D perhaps TRBD1 (6 bases). Germline CDR1 is SGHNT and CDR2 is YYREEE (reference sequence). The V and J ends lost 0 bases and 4 bases respectively, with 7 bases between them. CDR3 length equals 13 residues. The CDR3 loop reads CASSLDRVTEAFF. The DNA of the CDR3 is TGTGCCAGCAGCTTGGACAGGGTCACTGAAGCTTTCTTT.

This chain connects TRBV5-4 to TRBJ2-2; D is perhaps TRBD2 (6 bases). Germline values: CDR1 SGHNT, CDR2 YYREEE (reference sequence). Trimming removed 5 bases from V and 1 base from J, with 12 bases in between. The CDR3 covers 15 residues. The CDR3 loop is CASRDLSGNTGELFF. The CDR3 DNA is TGTGCCAGCAGAGACCTTAGCGGGAACACCGGGGAGCTGTTTTTT.

This chain uses TRBV30 with TRBJ2-7, with D possibly being TRBD1 (6 bases). Trimming pared 4 bases from V and 0 bases from J, leaving 16 bases between. Germline lookup yields CDR1 GTSNPN and CDR2 SVGIG (reference sequence). This CDR3 spans 15 amino acids. This CDR3 reads CAWKFGTMSSYEQYF. Written as DNA, the CDR3 is TGTGCCTGGAAATTCGGGACAATGAGCTCCTACGAGCAGTACTTC.

This clone came up once. The chain is built from TRBV20-1 and TRBJ2-1, with 7 bases lining up with TRBD2. Looked up from germline, CDR1 is DFQATT and CDR2 is SNEGSKA (reference sequence). Losses at the gene ends were 3 bases for V and 5 bases for J; bases not matched to a gene: 13. The length of the CDR3 is 16 residues. The CDR3 nucleotides are TGCAGTGCTAGTGGGGTAGCGGGCCGCGCACACAATGAGCAGTTCTTC. This codes for CSASGVAGRAHNEQFF.

J is TRBJ2-1 and V is TRBV5-1; D is uncertain. The CDR3 loop spans 16 amino acids. Germline V gene lookup returns CDR1 SGHRS and CDR2 YFSETQ. V lost 0 bases, J lost 0 bases, and 10 bases lay in between. The CDR3 region has the DNA TGCGCCAGCAGCTTGGGTCGAGCGACCTCCTACAATGAGCAGTTCTTC. This encodes CASSLGRATSYNEQFF.

This sequence joins TRBV27 and TRBJ2-2, with D unclear. There are 15 residues in the CDR3. Trimming took 0 bases from V and 2 from J, leaving 7 bases between them. Germline CDR1 and CDR2: MNHEY and SMNVEV (reference sequence). DNA for the CDR3: TGTGCCAGCAGTTTATCGAGGCTAAACACCGGGGAGCTGTTTTTT. It encodes CASSLSRLNTGELFF.

This clone was seen a handful of times. The rearrangement links TRBV15 to TRBJ1-1, with D tentatively TRBD1 (6 bases). The germline V and J ends were trimmed by 2 bases and 2 bases, with 12 bases remaining between them. CDR3 length equals 15 residues. From germline, CDR1 is LNHNV and CDR2 YYDKDF (reference sequence). The CDR3 loop reads CATSRRQVANTEAFF. The CDR3 DNA reads as TGTGCCACCAGCAGACGACAGGTCGCCAACACTGAAGCTTTCTTT.

J is TRBJ2-7 and V is TRBV5-4; 9 nucleotides agree with TRBD1. The V gene end was trimmed by 7 bases and the J gene end by 0 bases; junction bases not matched to a gene: 17. The germline gives CDR1 SGHNT, CDR2 YYREEE (reference sequence). The CDR3 is made up of 18 amino acids. CDR3 bases: TGTGCCAGCGCCCCAGTAGCCCCGGGACAGGGAAGCTCCTACGAGCAGTACTTC. Amino acid sequence: CASAPVAPGQGSSYEQYF. Variable domain in full (rest from reference TRBV5-4 and TRBJ2-7): ETGVTQSPTHLIKTRGQQVTLRCSSQSGHNTVSWYQQALGQGPQFIFQYYREEENGRGNFPPRFSGLQFPNYSSELNVNALELDDSALYLCASAPVAPGQGSSYEQYFGPGTRLTVT.

The genes are TRBV6-5 and TRBJ2-2; D perhaps matches TRBD2 (5 bases). The V end lost 5 bases, the J end lost 5 bases, and 12 bases lay between the germline ends. The germline V gene encodes CDR1 MNHEY and CDR2 SVGAGI. The CDR3 is made up of 14 amino acids. CDR3: CASSRSGSTGELFF. CDR3 bases: TGTGCCAGCAGTAGGAGCGGATCTACCGGGGAGCTGTTTTTT.

As to this clone: The junction differs from germline at one of its ends, possibly a read error. This chain links TRBV9 with TRBJ2-1; TRBD1 might be the D (6 bases). The germline gives CDR1 SGDLS, CDR2 YYNGEE. This CDR3 is 13 amino acids long. CDR3 bases: TGTGCCAGCAGCTCAGGGGAACTAGATGGGAGTATCTTC. Translating gives CASSSGELDGSIF.

This clone was picked up a small number of times. V and J are TRBV27 and TRBJ1-1; 7 positions agree with TRBD1. The CDR3 is made up of 14 amino acids. The V gene end was trimmed by 2 bases and the J gene end by 2 bases; junction bases not matched to a gene: 2. Looked up from germline, CDR1 is MNHEY and CDR2 is SMNVEV (reference sequence). The CDR3 spells CASSLGQVNTEAFF. The CDR3 nucleotides read TGTGCCAGCAGTTTAGGACAGGTAAACACTGAAGCTTTCTTT.

The chain employs TRBV27 and TRBJ2-1, with TRBD2 matching 8 bases. CDR1 and CDR2 (germline): MNHEY, SMNVEV (reference sequence). V trimming: 1 base; J trimming: 8 bases; junction bases outside the gene matches: 7. This CDR3 is 15 amino acids long. The CDR3 protein is CASSLLREVKDEQFF. The CDR3 DNA is TGTGCCAGCAGTTTATTGCGGGAGGTTAAGGATGAGCAGTTCTTC.

The gene calls are TRBV2 and TRBJ2-7, with D perhaps matching TRBD2 (5 bases). Germline CDR1 reads SNHLY; CDR2 reads FYNNEI. V was clipped by 6 bases and J by 1 base, with 13 bases between them. This CDR3 has 14 amino acids. This CDR3 reads CASRALDWSYEQYF. In DNA form, the CDR3 reads TGTGCCAGCAGGGCCTTGGACTGGTCCTACGAGCAGTACTTC. Supplemented by reference TRBV2 and TRBJ2-7, the full variable domain reads EPEVTQTPSHQVTQMGQEVILRCVPISNHLYFYWYRQILGQKVEFLVSFYNNEISEKSEIFDDQFSVERPDGSNFTLKIRSTKLEDSAMYFCASRALDWSYEQYFGPGTRLTVT.

Written as DNA, the CDR3 is TGTGCCAGCAGCTCAGACCGGGTGAACACCGGGGAGCTGTTTTTT. Translated: CASSSDRVNTGELFF. The gene calls are TRBV11-1 and TRBJ2-2, with unresolved D. CDR1 is SGHAT and CDR2 is FQDESV in the germline V gene (reference sequence). Trimming removed 4 bases from V and 1 base from J, with 10 bases in between. This CDR3 is built from 15 residues.

The V call is TRBV28, the J call TRBJ1-1; 8 nucleotides line up with TRBD1. Germline CDR1 is MDHEN and CDR2 is SYDVKM. With V trimmed by 3 bases and J by 3 bases, 6 bases remained unmatched. The length of the CDR3 is 15 residues. CDR3 bases: TGTGCCAGCAGTTTTTTGGACAGGGACGACACTGAAGCTTTCTTT. Its translation: CASSFLDRDDTEAFF.

The rearrangement joins TRBV6-6 to TRBJ2-6, with TRBD2 as a possible D gene (5 bases). Trimming stripped 5 bases from V and 0 bases from J, with 17 bases between. Per the germline V gene, CDR1 is MNHNY and CDR2 is SVGAGI (reference sequence). This CDR3 is built from 18 residues. CDR3 amino acids: CASSPRSGFYSGANVLTF. The CDR3 region has the DNA TGTGCCAGCAGTCCCCGGTCGGGGTTCTACTCTGGGGCCAACGTCCTGACTTTC.

This clone showed up just a few times. This chain links TRBV18 with TRBJ1-5; D remains unclear. Looked up from germline, CDR1 is KGHSH and CDR2 is LQKENI. The CDR3 is 15 residues long. V was trimmed by 6 bases and J by 5 bases, leaving 17 bases between them. The CDR3 loop reads CASSPLGRLDQPQHF. CDR3 DNA: TGTGCCAGCTCGCCTCTCGGGAGGCTAGATCAGCCCCAGCATTTT.